Each of the 29 T cell receptor beta chains below was sequenced from the same sample in a study of a mutant IDH1 vaccine in newly diagnosed glioma. Their antigens are not known. Time point in this sample: week 35, safety follow-up. A single vaccine dose contained 300 ug of mutant IDH1 20-mer peptide, and topical imiquimod was used with it. Sequencing was performed with immunoSEQ multiplex PCR; in TCRdb, only in-frame clones are kept and a portion is missing. Among tens of thousands of clones listed, approximately 81% were seen once. Material: PBMCs, obtained from a glioma patient whose treatment included an IDH1 peptide vaccine. These receptors were obtained from a man aged 25 to 45 with glioma.

The V call is TRBV7-9, the J call TRBJ2-7; D gene ambiguous. This CDR3 spans 12 amino acids. CDR1 and CDR2 from the germline V gene are SEHNR and FQNEAQ (reference sequence). Between the trimmed V and J ends, which lost 3 bases and 1 base, there was a span of 4 bases. As DNA, the CDR3 is TGTGCCAGCAGCTTTTTGTCCTACGAGCAGTACTTC. As protein: CASSFLSYEQYF.

This chain links TRBV13 with TRBJ2-6; the D gene is possibly TRBD1 (6 bases). CDR1 PRHDT and CDR2 FYEKMQ come from the germline V gene (reference sequence). V was pared by 5 bases and J by 1 base, with 15 bases between. The CDR3 loop spans 17 amino acids. The CDR3 spells CASSQRTVLSGANVLTF. The CDR3 region has the DNA TGTGCCAGCAGCCAGAGGACAGTTTTATCTGGGGCCAACGTCCTGACTTTC.

The gene calls are TRBV19 and TRBJ1-6, with D perhaps matching TRBD1 (5 bases). The CDR3 extends over 14 amino acids. Germline-derived CDR1 and CDR2 are LNHDA and SQIVND (reference sequence). The germline V and J ends were trimmed by 7 bases and 13 bases, with 20 bases remaining between them. The CDR3 DNA follows: TGTGCCAGTACCCTCCGGGGGGGTCAGGCGCCCCTCCACTTT. Translation: CASTLRGGQAPLHF.

This chain uses TRBV4-1 with TRBJ1-2; tentative D call: TRBD1 (5 bases). The V gene lost 1 base and the J gene lost 2 bases, with 23 bases spanning the gap. This CDR3 has 19 residues. Looked up from germline, CDR1 is MGHRA and CDR2 is YSYEKL. The CDR3 sequence: CASSQATGTVSPENYGYTF. The CDR3 region has the DNA TGCGCCAGCAGCCAAGCCACCGGGACCGTTTCCCCCGAAAACTATGGCTACACCTTC.

The V gene is TRBV2, the J gene TRBJ2-3; the D gene is possibly TRBD1 (5 bases). Trimming left V 4 bases short and J 1 base short, with 15 bases between. Looked up from germline, CDR1 is SNHLY and CDR2 is FYNNEI. The length of the CDR3 is 16 residues. CDR3 residues: CASSARGLGGTDTQYF. The DNA of the CDR3 is TGTGCCAGCAGTGCGCGTGGATTAGGGGGCACAGATACGCAGTATTTT.

There are a few counts of this clone. The chain has TRBV13 and TRBJ1-1; D unclear. Trimming took off 6 bases at V and 5 bases at J, with 4 bases between the two ends. This CDR3 is 10 amino acids long. The germline V gene encodes CDR1 PRHDT and CDR2 FYEKMQ (reference sequence). The CDR3 sequence: CASSRTEAFF. CDR3 nucleotide sequence: TGTGCCAGCAGTAGGACTGAAGCTTTCTTT.

This chain joins TRBV7-8 and TRBJ1-1; D remains ambiguous. Looked up from germline, CDR1 is SGHVS and CDR2 is FQNEAQ. V gave up 1 base and J gave up 7 bases, with 16 bases separating them. This CDR3 contains 15 residues. In DNA, the CDR3 is TGTGCCAGCAGCTTAGGGGGATCAAGGAAGGGTGAAGCTTTCTTT. Translated: CASSLGGSRKGEAFF.

The chain couples TRBV9 to TRBJ1-5; possibly TRBD1 for D (5 bases). The germline CDR1 and CDR2 sequences are SGDLS and YYNGEE. V was pared by 4 bases and J by 1 base, with 6 bases between. This CDR3 comprises 13 residues. CDR3 sequence reads: CASSRDSNQPQHF. The CDR3 DNA reads as TGTGCCAGCAGCAGGGACAGCAATCAGCCCCAGCATTTT.

This clone was seen only once. The rearrangement joins TRBV5-8 to TRBJ2-7; no definite D call. The CDR3 is 14 residues long. The germline V gene has CDR1 SGHTS and CDR2 YDEGEE. Trimming removed 1 base at V and 3 bases at J, with 11 bases between. In DNA form, the CDR3 reads TGTGCCAGCAGCTTGTGGCGGAGCGACTACGAGCAGTACTTC. Its protein product is CASSLWRSDYEQYF.

A single count supports this clone. The V gene is TRBV5-5, the J gene TRBJ1-6; D remains unclear. This CDR3 has 16 residues. The germline V gene encodes CDR1 SGHKS and CDR2 YYEKEE (reference sequence). V gave up 0 bases and J gave up 0 bases, with 7 bases separating them. As DNA, the CDR3 is TGTGCCAGCAGCTTGGTGGGGAGCTCCTATAATTCACCCCTCCACTTT. Translation gives CASSLVGSSYNSPLHF.

The chain is built from TRBV28 and TRBJ2-7; 11 bases fit TRBD2. V lost 5 bases, J lost 3 bases, and 6 bases stayed unmatched. Germline V gene data show CDR1 as MDHEN and CDR2 as SYDVKM. CDR3 length equals 15 residues. The CDR3 region has the DNA TGTGCCAGCAGTCCTACTAGCGGGGGACGCTACGAGCAGTACTTC. Translating gives CASSPTSGGRYEQYF.

The gene calls are TRBV5-1 and TRBJ1-1, with a possible D match to TRBD1 (5 bases). Germline V gene lookup returns CDR1 SGHRS and CDR2 YFSETQ. Between the trimmed V and J ends, which lost 3 bases and 1 base, there was a span of 13 bases. CDR3 length: 15 residues. The CDR3 sequence is CASSSRTGANTEAFF. The CDR3 DNA is TGCGCCAGCAGCTCACGAACAGGAGCGAACACTGAAGCTTTCTTT.

The chain uses TRBV19 and TRBJ1-1, with 11 bases lining up with TRBD1. The CDR3 is made up of 17 amino acids. Germline lookup yields CDR1 LNHDA and CDR2 SQIVND (reference sequence). V shed 5 bases and J 3 bases; nucleotides not matched to a gene: 11. The CDR3 coding sequence is TGTGCCAGTAGTTTATCGGACAGGGGGCTGATATACACTGAAGCTTTCTTT. Its protein product is CASSLSDRGLIYTEAFF.

V usage is TRBV10-1 and J usage is TRBJ2-7; the D gene could be TRBD1 or TRBD2 (5 bases each). CDR3 length equals 15 residues. The V gene lost 3 bases and the J gene lost 0 bases, with 12 bases spanning the gap. Germline loops: CDR1 WNHNN, CDR2 SYGVQD (reference sequence). The CDR3 here is CASSDWDGTSYEQYF. The DNA of the CDR3 is TGCGCCAGCAGTGATTGGGACGGAACCTCCTACGAGCAGTACTTC.

The V call is TRBV15, the J call TRBJ1-4; D gene unclear. Per the germline V gene, CDR1 is LNHNV and CDR2 is YYDKDF (reference sequence). Between the trimmed V and J ends, which lost 9 bases and 5 bases, there was a span of 10 bases. The CDR3 covers 12 residues. In DNA, the CDR3 is TGTGCCACGAGTTTAGGGAATGAAAAACTGTTTTTT. It yields the protein CATSLGNEKLFF.

The chain couples TRBV5-1 to TRBJ2-7; maybe TRBD2 (5 bases). CDR1 is SGHRS and CDR2 is YFSETQ in the germline V gene. CDR3 length: 15 residues. Trimming took off 1 base at V and 4 bases at J, with 15 bases between the two ends. The CDR3 nucleotides are TGCGCCAGCAGCTTGAGTTCGGGGAAATGGTACGAGCAGTACTTC. Protein: CASSLSSGKWYEQYF.

The chain combines TRBV7-9 with TRBJ1-2, with D possibly being TRBD1 (5 bases). Germline CDR1 and CDR2: SEHNR and FQNEAQ (reference sequence). Trimming removed 4 bases from V and 1 base from J, with 25 bases in between. The CDR3 is 19 amino acids. Here the CDR3 DNA reads TGTGCCAGCAGCTCGTCCCCTTTTGATTCGAGGGGATTTAACTATGGCTACACCTTC. Amino acids: CASSSSPFDSRGFNYGYTF. Full variable domain (missing parts from reference TRBV7-9 and TRBJ1-2): DTGVSQNPRHKITKRGQNVTFRCDPISEHNRLYWYRQTLGQGPEFLTYFQNEAQLEKSRLLSDRFSAERPKGSFSTLEIQRTEQGDSAMYLCASSSSPFDSRGFNYGYTFGSGTRLTVV.

The rearrangement joins TRBV19 to TRBJ1-5, with 7 bases matching TRBD1. Trimming at V came to 5 bases and at J to 5 bases, leaving 6 bases not matched to a gene. In germline, CDR1 is LNHDA, CDR2 SQIVND (reference sequence). This CDR3 contains 14 residues. Written as DNA, the CDR3 is TGTGCCAGTAGTCTAGGGGACAGTTATCAGCCCCAGCATTTT. The encoded protein is CASSLGDSYQPQHF.

The chain employs TRBV15 and TRBJ2-3, with TRBD1 matching 8 bases. Trimming at V came to 1 base and at J to 2 bases, leaving 8 bases not matched to a gene. CDR1 is LNHNV, CDR2 YYDKDF, per germline (reference sequence). The CDR3 length is 17 residues. In nucleotides, the CDR3 is TGTGCCACCAGCAGAGTCAGGGGGCTATTCCTCACAGATACGCAGTATTTT. It codes for CATSRVRGLFLTDTQYF.

A single count supports this clone. The V gene is TRBV7-9, the J gene TRBJ2-7, with D tentatively TRBD1 (5 bases). This CDR3 spans 14 amino acids. Trimming removed 3 bases at V and 6 bases at J, with 15 bases between. Germline V gene data show CDR1 as SEHNR and CDR2 as FQNEAQ (reference sequence). CDR3 sequence reads: CASSFNTGFAEQYF. Written as DNA, the CDR3 is TGTGCCAGCAGCTTTAATACAGGATTTGCCGAGCAGTACTTC.

The chain joins TRBV6-5 to TRBJ2-3; D call uncertain. CDR1 is MNHEY, CDR2 SVGAGI, per germline. V lost 0 bases and J 2 bases, leaving 9 bases between the germline ends. This CDR3 region has 15 residues. The CDR3 loop is CASSYSGRPTDTQYF. In nucleotides, the CDR3 is TGTGCCAGCAGTTACTCTGGTCGCCCCACAGATACGCAGTATTTT.

The rearrangement joins TRBV6-5 to TRBJ2-7; unclear D gene. The CDR3 sequence is 10 residues long. Germline values: CDR1 MNHEY, CDR2 SVGAGI. Trimming removed 8 bases from V and 6 bases from J, with 8 bases in between. In DNA form, the CDR3 reads TGTGCCAGCCGGACGGTCGAGCAGTACTTC. Amino acids: CASRTVEQYF.

The chain couples TRBV27 to TRBJ2-5; 7 nucleotides agree with TRBD1. Losses at the gene ends were 5 bases for V and 3 bases for J; bases not matched to a gene: 9. The CDR3 runs 15 residues. Germline V CDR1 and CDR2: MNHEY, SMNVEV (reference sequence). CDR3: CASSTITGTEETQYF. The DNA for the CDR3 is TGTGCCAGCAGTACGATAACCGGGACAGAAGAGACCCAGTACTTC.

This clone has only one observation. The rearrangement links TRBV18 to TRBJ2-5, with D maybe TRBD1 (5 bases). Germline V CDR1 and CDR2: KGHSH, LQKENI. V lost 1 base to trimming and J lost 5 bases, with 11 bases between them. The CDR3 length is 14 residues. CDR3 coding DNA: TGTGCCAGCTCACCACGGTCAGGGATGGAGACCCAGTACTTC. Translating gives CASSPRSGMETQYF.

The chain joins TRBV19 to TRBJ2-7; 12 bases are shared with TRBD1. Unmatched junction bases numbered 11, after V lost 5 bases and J lost 0 bases. Germline V CDR1 and CDR2: LNHDA, SQIVND (reference sequence). There are 18 residues in the CDR3. Written as DNA, the CDR3 is TGTGCCAGTAGTCCACCCCGGGACAGGGGGCAGAGCTCCTACGAGCAGTACTTC. Encoded protein: CASSPPRDRGQSSYEQYF.

The chain uses TRBV5-1 and TRBJ2-7; 9 nucleotides agree with TRBD1. Germline assignment: CDR1 SGHRS and CDR2 YFSETQ. This CDR3 region has 17 residues. V trimming: 5 bases; J trimming: 5 bases; junction bases outside the gene matches: 17. Here the CDR3 reads CASSLGQGRTAVHEQYF. CDR3 sequence (DNA): TGCGCCAGCAGTTTAGGACAGGGGCGCACCGCCGTCCACGAGCAGTACTTC.

This chain connects TRBV2 to TRBJ2-1; 11 bases align to TRBD2. V lost 3 bases and J lost 9; bases outside the gene matches: 4. This CDR3 contains 14 residues. Germline CDR1 reads SNHLY; CDR2 reads FYNNEI. CDR3 nucleotides: TGTGCCAGCAGTGAGAACCTAGCGGGGGGTGAGCAGTTCTTC. Translation gives CASSENLAGGEQFF.

This clone is a singleton in its sample. The gene calls are TRBV7-9 and TRBJ2-4; the match to TRBD1 covers 7 bases. This CDR3 is 13 amino acids long. Germline values: CDR1 SEHNR, CDR2 FQNEAQ (reference sequence). The V gene end was trimmed by 3 bases and the J gene end by 8 bases; junction bases not matched to a gene: 4. This CDR3 is CASSLGQSYIQYF. The CDR3 DNA reads TGTGCCAGCAGCTTGGGACAGTCGTACATTCAGTACTTC.

Only a few counts were recorded for this clone. The chain carries TRBV2 and TRBJ1-6, with D possibly TRBD1 on 5 matching bases. V lost 6 bases and J lost 6, with 9 bases in between. Germline CDR1 and CDR2: SNHLY and FYNNEI. The CDR3 spans 13 residues. The CDR3 DNA follows: TGTGCCAGCAGGACAGCTCTTAATTCACCCCTCCACTTT. It is translated as CASRTALNSPLHF. The complete variable domain, with remaining parts taken from reference TRBV2 and TRBJ1-6, reads EPEVTQTPSHQVTQMGQEVILRCVPISNHLYFYWYRQILGQKVEFLVSFYNNEISEKSEIFDDQFSVERPDGSNFTLKIRSTKLEDSAMYFCASRTALNSPLHFGNGTRLTVT.